What follows is one T cell receptor (beta chain) and its context. Antigen unknown. The record originates from a study of graft-versus-host responses after intestinal transplantation. Germline loops: CDR1 MNHEY, CDR2 SMNVEV (reference sequence). Trimming shortened V by 6 bases and J by 0 bases, and 11 bases separated the two germline ends. This CDR3 spans 14 amino acids. The data were produced by immunoSEQ multiplex PCR, yet TCRdb's version contains in-frame clones alone and is incomplete. The data contain around 100,000 clones, 90% to 95% of them singletons. This sequence originates from a human donor who was the organ donor for an intestinal transplant. The rearrangement links TRBV27 to TRBJ1-1; TRBD1 might be the D (5 bases). The input for sequencing was unstimulated CD8+ T cells sorted from spleen or lymph node cells, taken before transplant. The CDR3 loop reads CASSWGGMNTEAFF. The CDR3 DNA follows: TGTGCCAGCAGCTGGGGGGGAATGAACACTGAAGCTTTCTTT.